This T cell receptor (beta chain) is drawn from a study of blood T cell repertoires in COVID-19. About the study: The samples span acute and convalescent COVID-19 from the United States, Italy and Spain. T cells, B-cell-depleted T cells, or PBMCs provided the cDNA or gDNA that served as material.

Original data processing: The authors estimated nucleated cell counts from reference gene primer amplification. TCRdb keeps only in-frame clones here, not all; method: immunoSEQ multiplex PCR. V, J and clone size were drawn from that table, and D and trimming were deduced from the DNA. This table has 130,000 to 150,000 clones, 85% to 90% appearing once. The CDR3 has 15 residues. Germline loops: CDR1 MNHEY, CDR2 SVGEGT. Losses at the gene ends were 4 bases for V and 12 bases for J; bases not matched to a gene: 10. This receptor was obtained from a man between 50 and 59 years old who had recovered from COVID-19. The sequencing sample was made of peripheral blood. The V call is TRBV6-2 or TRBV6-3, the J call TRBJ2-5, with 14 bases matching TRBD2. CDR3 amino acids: CASSFGLAGGSVKYF. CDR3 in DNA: TGTGCCAGCAGTTTTGGACTAGCGGGGGGTTCGGTCAAGTACTTC.